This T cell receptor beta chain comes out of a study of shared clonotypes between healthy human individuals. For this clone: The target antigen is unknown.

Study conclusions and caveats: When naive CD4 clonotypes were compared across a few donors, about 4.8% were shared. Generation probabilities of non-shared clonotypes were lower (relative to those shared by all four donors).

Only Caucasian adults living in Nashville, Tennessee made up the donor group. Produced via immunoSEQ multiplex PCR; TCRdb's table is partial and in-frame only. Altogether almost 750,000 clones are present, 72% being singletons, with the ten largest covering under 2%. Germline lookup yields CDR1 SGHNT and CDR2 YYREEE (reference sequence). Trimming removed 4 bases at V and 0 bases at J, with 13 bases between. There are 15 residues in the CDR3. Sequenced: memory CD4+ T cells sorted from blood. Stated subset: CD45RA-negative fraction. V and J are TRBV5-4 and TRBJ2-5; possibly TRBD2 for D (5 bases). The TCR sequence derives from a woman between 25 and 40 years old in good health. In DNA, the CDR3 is TGTGCCAGCAGCCAAGGAGGAAAAAACCAAGAGACCCAGTACTTC. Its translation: CASSQGGKNQETQYF.